Below, 29 T cell receptor beta chains from the same sample are listed, as sequenced in a study of multiple sclerosis patients with progressive multifocal leukoencephalopathy. Time point here: before natalizumab initiation. Measured with immunoSEQ multiplex PCR; TCRdb has only the in-frame clones, and not every one. The sample lists tens of thousands of clones; around 90% were seen once. Source material: PBMCs. The origin of the receptors is a human donor with multiple sclerosis.

This sequence joins TRBV5-4 and TRBJ1-2; a weak D match, TRBD1 (6 bases). CDR3 length equals 14 residues. Germline V CDR1 and CDR2: SGHNT, YYREEE (reference sequence). V lost 0 bases, J lost 6 bases, and 12 bases lay in between. This CDR3 is CASSLAGDTHGYTF. The CDR3 DNA sequence: TGTGCCAGCAGCTTGGCCGGGGACACGCATGGCTACACCTTC.

The rearrangement links TRBV2 to TRBJ2-7, with 7 positions matching TRBD2. The ends lost 5 bases at V and 0 bases at J; junction bases unmatched: 4. CDR3 length equals 14 residues. CDR1 is SNHLY, CDR2 FYNNEI, per germline. CDR3 loop: CASSWEGCSYEQYF. DNA of the CDR3: TGTGCCAGCAGTTGGGAGGGGTGCTCCTACGAGCAGTACTTC. The entire variable domain, with the rest obtained from reference TRBV2 and TRBJ2-7, is as follows: EPEVTQTPSHQVTQMGQEVILRCVPISNHLYFYWYRQILGQKVEFLVSFYNNEISEKSEIFDDQFSVERPDGSNFTLKIRSTKLEDSAMYFCASSWEGCSYEQYFGPGTRLTVT.

V usage is TRBV7-8 and J usage is TRBJ1-1; D ambiguous. The V end was cut by 10 bases, the J end by 1 base, with 7 bases between. The V gene's germline CDR1 is SGHVS and CDR2 FQNEAQ. The CDR3 length is 11 residues. CDR3 sequence reads: CATGWNTEAFF. As DNA, the CDR3 is TGTGCCACCGGGTGGAACACTGAAGCTTTCTTT.

The chain couples TRBV5-1 to TRBJ2-5; the match to TRBD1 covers 10 bases. CDR1 is SGHRS and CDR2 is YFSETQ in the germline V gene. Trimming removed 4 bases from V and 5 bases from J; junction bases left unmatched: 5. CDR3 length equals 14 residues. The CDR3 region is CASSGGQGLETQYF. CDR3 nucleotide sequence: TGCGCCAGCAGCGGGGGACAGGGGCTCGAGACCCAGTACTTC.

This chain joins TRBV6-1 and TRBJ2-7; no firm D call. CDR1 and CDR2 from the germline V gene are MNHNS and SASEGT. The CDR3 runs 9 residues. Trimming took 5 bases from V and 4 from J, leaving 0 bases between them. CDR3 region: CASSYEQYF. In DNA, the CDR3 is TGTGCCAGCAGTTACGAGCAGTACTTC.

This chain connects TRBV4-2 to TRBJ2-5; D is possibly TRBD2 (5 bases). Germline lookup yields CDR1 LGHNA and CDR2 YNFKEQ. Trimming left V 0 bases short and J 9 bases short, with 17 bases between. CDR3 length: 15 amino acids. CDR3 DNA: TGTGCCAGCAGCCAAGATCCCGTAGGCGACGGGGCCCAGTACTTC. Translating it yields CASSQDPVGDGAQYF.

The chain recombines TRBV9 with TRBJ1-1; D might be TRBD1 (6 bases). The germline V gene has CDR1 SGDLS and CDR2 YYNGEE. The CDR3 extends over 14 amino acids. V was pared by 0 bases and J by 6 bases, with 12 bases between. CDR3 in amino acids: CASSVGGGAAEAFF. DNA for the CDR3: TGTGCCAGCAGCGTAGGTGGGGGGGCGGCTGAAGCTTTCTTT.

V usage is TRBV11-1 and J usage is TRBJ1-3; possibly TRBD1 for D (6 bases). From germline, CDR1 is SGHAT and CDR2 FQDESV (reference sequence). Trimming shortened V by 5 bases and J by 0 bases, and 20 bases separated the two germline ends. The CDR3 extends over 18 amino acids. CDR3 region: CASSPRTYGGVSGNTIYF. DNA for the CDR3: TGTGCCAGCAGCCCACGGACCTACGGGGGCGTCTCTGGAAACACCATATATTTT.

V usage is TRBV6-5 and J usage is TRBJ1-2; 7 bases match TRBD1. Germline assignment: CDR1 MNHEY and CDR2 SVGAGI. The CDR3 length is 14 residues. With V trimmed by 5 bases and J by 2 bases, 5 bases remained unmatched. The CDR3 coding sequence is TGTGCCAGCAGTCTTGACAGGGCGAACTATGGCTACACCTTC. Protein: CASSLDRANYGYTF.

The rearrangement joins TRBV7-3 to TRBJ2-7; the D is unclear. Germline assignment: CDR1 SGHTA and CDR2 FQGTGA. This CDR3 spans 13 amino acids. Trimming removed 7 bases at V and 3 bases at J, with 13 bases between. CDR3 sequence reads: CASIPGPGYEQYF. Written as DNA, the CDR3 is TGTGCCAGCATCCCAGGACCGGGCTACGAGCAGTACTTC. Combining the CDR3 with reference TRBV7-3 and TRBJ2-7 gives the whole variable domain GAGVSQTPSNKVTEKGKYVELRCDPISGHTALYWYRQSLGQGPEFLIYFQGTGAADDSGLPNDRFFAVRPEGSVSTLKIQRTERGDSAVYLCASIPGPGYEQYFGPGTRLTVT.

The CDR3 sequence is CASQTGPRTEAFF. The DNA for the CDR3 is TGTGCCAGCCAGACAGGCCCTAGGACTGAAGCTTTCTTT. The rearrangement joins TRBV19 to TRBJ1-1; TRBD1 is a possible D gene (6 bases). CDR1 is LNHDA and CDR2 is SQIVND in the germline V gene (reference sequence). This CDR3 comprises 13 residues. With 9 bases removed from V and 5 bases from J, the gap between germline ends came to 16 bases.

The chain joins TRBV2 to TRBJ2-7; perhaps TRBD2 as D (6 bases). Germline CDR1 SNHLY, CDR2 FYNNEI. The CDR3 sequence is 13 residues long. The germline V and J ends were trimmed by 4 bases and 7 bases, with 14 bases remaining between them. This CDR3 reads CASSGSSAGEQYF. CDR3 in DNA: TGTGCCAGCAGTGGGTCGTCTGCGGGGGAGCAGTACTTC.

This clone was picked up one time. The chain joins TRBV9 to TRBJ2-5; no firm D call. CDR1 is SGDLS and CDR2 is YYNGEE in the germline V gene. This CDR3 region has 12 residues. V lost 2 bases to trimming and J lost 5 bases, with 7 bases between them. CDR3 coding DNA: TGTGCCAGCAGCGTTGGTAGCGAGACCCAGTACTTC. It translates to CASSVGSETQYF. The complete variable domain, with remaining parts taken from reference TRBV9 and TRBJ2-5, reads DSGVTQTPKHLITATGQRVTLRCSPRSGDLSVYWYQQSLDQGLQFLIQYYNGEERAKGNILERFSAQQFPDLHSELNLSSLELGDSALYFCASSVGSETQYFGPGTRLLVL.

V gene TRBV5-6 combines with J gene TRBJ2-3; the match to TRBD1 covers 7 bases. The germline CDR1 and CDR2 sequences are SGHDT and YYEEEE. Trimming cost V 0 bases and J 1 base; bases outside gene matches: 2. The CDR3 totals 15 residues. CDR3 in DNA: TGTGCCAGCAGCTTGGACGGGACAGGCACAGATACGCAGTATTTT. This gives the protein CASSLDGTGTDTQYF.

The chain employs TRBV6-4 and TRBJ2-3, with D unclear. V was cut by 5 bases and J by 4 bases, with 13 bases left in between. Germline loops: CDR1 MRHNA, CDR2 SNTAGT. The CDR3 is made up of 14 amino acids. This chain's CDR3 is CASSRWPGADTQYF. The CDR3 bases are TGTGCCAGCAGTCGGTGGCCTGGGGCAGATACGCAGTATTTT.

The V call is TRBV4-3, the J call TRBJ2-2; 7 bases fit TRBD2. Germline CDR1 LGHNA, CDR2 YSLEER. The V gene end was trimmed by 0 bases and the J gene end by 0 bases; junction bases not matched to a gene: 4. This CDR3 spans 17 amino acids. This chain's CDR3 is CASSQESRGANTGELFF. The CDR3 DNA reads TGCGCCAGCAGCCAAGAGAGCCGGGGGGCGAACACCGGGGAGCTGTTTTTT.

The gene calls are TRBV19 and TRBJ2-6; 7 bases map to TRBD2. CDR3 length: 15 amino acids. From germline, CDR1 is LNHDA and CDR2 SQIVND (reference sequence). With V trimmed by 9 bases and J by 1 base, 6 bases remained unmatched. The CDR3 protein is CASHAGGSGANVLTF. CDR3 DNA sequence: TGTGCCAGCCACGCCGGGGGGTCTGGGGCCAACGTCCTGACTTTC.

This chain connects TRBV14 to TRBJ1-1; 7 bases line up with TRBD1. Germline V gives CDR1 SGHDN, CDR2 FVKESK. CDR3 length: 16 amino acids. V dropped 1 base and J dropped 10; count of bases not matched to a gene: 15. This CDR3 is CASSQVTGSPNMVAFF. As DNA, the CDR3 is TGTGCCAGCAGCCAAGTGACAGGGTCCCCTAATATGGTAGCTTTCTTT.

The chain's CDR3 is CAWSRRFSNEKLFF. CDR3 DNA sequence: TGTGCCTGGAGCCGACGGTTCTCTAATGAAAAACTGTTTTTT. The V and J genes are TRBV30 and TRBJ1-4; D is undetermined. The CDR3 consists of 14 residues. CDR1 is GTSNPN, CDR2 SVGIG, per germline (reference sequence). With 3 bases removed from V and 3 bases from J, the gap between germline ends came to 11 bases.

Here the CDR3 DNA reads TGCGCCAGCAGCCAAGCCTCTCCGAACTATGGCTACACCTTC. This sequence encodes CASSQASPNYGYTF. The chain is built from TRBV4-3 and TRBJ1-2, with D unclear. Trimming stripped 1 base from V and 2 bases from J, with 8 bases between. Germline V gives CDR1 LGHNA, CDR2 YSLEER. This CDR3 is 14 amino acids long.

V and J are TRBV5-5 and TRBJ2-5, with a possible D match to TRBD1 (6 bases). V gave up 3 bases and J gave up 2 bases, with 14 bases separating them. The CDR3 runs 15 residues. Germline lookup yields CDR1 SGHKS and CDR2 YYEKEE (reference sequence). As DNA, the CDR3 is TGTGCCAGCAGCTGGTGGGCGGACAGTCAAGAGACCCAGTACTTC. Amino acids: CASSWWADSQETQYF.

The genes are TRBV5-1 and TRBJ2-1, with D possibly TRBD1 on 6 matching bases. The CDR3 runs to 15 residues. Germline values: CDR1 SGHRS, CDR2 YFSETQ. The ends were cut back, 0 bases at V and 4 bases at J, with 11 bases in the middle. DNA for the CDR3: TGCGCCAGCAGCTTGGAGGGTCAGGGGTACAATGAGCAGTTCTTC. It specifies CASSLEGQGYNEQFF.

The V gene is TRBV12-2, the J gene TRBJ2-7; the table's D call of TRBD1 was not tested on the DNA. TRBV12-2 is reported as a pseudogene. The CDR3 sequence is 15 residues long. CDR3 in amino acids: CASRRGQSFHDEQYF. CDR3 sequence (DNA): TGTGCAAGTCGCCGGGGACAGTCCTTTCACGACGAGCAGTACTTC.

CDR3 amino acids: CAWTRTTEAFF. The CDR3 DNA follows: TGTGCCTGGACCAGAACAACTGAAGCTTTCTTT. This chain joins TRBV30 and TRBJ1-1; the D is unclear. CDR1 GTSNPN and CDR2 SVGIG come from the germline V gene (reference sequence). V was pared by 4 bases and J by 5 bases, with 8 bases between. This CDR3 contains 11 residues.

This chain uses TRBV6-5 with TRBJ2-5, with 8 bases aligning to TRBD1. The germline CDR1 and CDR2 sequences are MNHEY and SVGAGI. J gave up 12 bases and V 6 bases, and 9 bases lay outside the gene matches. The CDR3 has 12 amino acids. The DNA for the CDR3 is TGTGCCAGCAGGGACCGACAGGGGAAGGAGTACTTC. Translation: CASRDRQGKEYF.

V is TRBV6-6 and J is TRBJ1-2; D may be TRBD1 (5 bases). Germline V lookup: CDR1 MNHNY, CDR2 SVGAGI (reference sequence). The V gene lost 4 bases and the J gene lost 7 bases, with 13 bases spanning the gap. The CDR3 consists of 13 residues. In nucleotides, the CDR3 is TGTGCCAGCAGTTTCGACAGTTCCGGTGGCTACACCTTC. It specifies CASSFDSSGGYTF.

This rearrangement joins TRBV18 to TRBJ1-2; D is unclear. The CDR3 contains 13 residues. Trimming removed 3 bases from V and 2 bases from J, with 7 bases in between. Germline CDR1 is KGHSH and CDR2 is LQKENI. CDR3 loop: CASSPSLNYGYTF. CDR3 sequence (DNA): TGTGCCAGCTCACCTTCACTCAACTATGGCTACACCTTC.

The chain joins TRBV7-8 to TRBJ1-6, with D possibly TRBD1 on 6 matching bases. Per the germline V gene, CDR1 is SGHVS and CDR2 is FQNEAQ. The V end lost 2 bases, the J end lost 13 bases, and 12 bases lay between the germline ends. This CDR3 has 13 residues. Here the CDR3 DNA reads TGTGCCAGCAGCTTAAGGGACACCTCGCCCCTCCACTTT. Amino acid sequence: CASSLRDTSPLHF.

This chain uses TRBV7-8 with TRBJ2-2; 9 positions match TRBD1. The trim removed 1 base at V and 0 bases at J, leaving 6 bases unmatched. The germline gives CDR1 SGHVS, CDR2 FQNEAQ. This CDR3 is built from 18 residues. The CDR3 DNA reads as TGTGCCAGCAGCTTAGATTGGGACAGGGTAGCGAACACCGGGGAGCTGTTTTTT. Protein product: CASSLDWDRVANTGELFF.